This T cell receptor (beta chain) came from a study of graft-versus-host responses after intestinal transplantation. The overall study: Multivisceral, liver-intestinal, or isolated intestinal transplants were given to recipients.

Generated by immunoSEQ multiplex PCR, the TCRdb table keeps only in-frame clones and is missing some. The sample has more than 95,000 clones, roughly nine tenths seen once; the top ten hold 0.17%. This CDR3 comprises 13 residues. Unmatched junction bases numbered 10, after V lost 2 bases and J lost 12 bases. Germline-derived CDR1 and CDR2 are GTSNPN and SVGIG (reference sequence). Notes on this clone: Its antigen is as yet unknown.

Study results and caveats: High graft-versus-host to host-versus-graft clonal ratios were found in allografts of patients who had graft-donor T cell macrochimerism.

Sequencing used unstimulated CD4+ T cells sorted from spleen or lymph node cells, obtained before intestinal transplant. This sequence originates from a human donor who received an intestinal transplant. The V gene is TRBV30, the J gene TRBJ1-1; TRBD1 matches 9 bases. The CDR3 nucleotides are TGTGCCTGGAGTCCCGGGACAGGGCCTCAACCTTTCTTT. As protein: CAWSPGTGPQPFF.